This T cell receptor beta chain was documented in a study of response to subunit inactivated influenza vaccine. CDR1 is MDHEN, CDR2 SYDVKM, per germline. The CDR3 extends over 16 amino acids. Unmatched junction bases numbered 10, after V lost 8 bases and J lost 2 bases. Each CDR3 protein is one row after TCRdb ran MiXCR on the RT-PCR reads. The table lists about 650,000 distinct CDR3 sequences, around 13% of them singletons. Findings and limits, study-wide: T cells newly recruited by each seasonal influenza vaccination are few, the authors suggested.

This clonotype has a handful of counts. The antigen is unknown. Sequenced material: PBMCs from blood, taken 14 days before vaccination. The source of this sequence is a man in his fifties or sixties who received an inactivated influenza vaccine. The V gene is TRBV28, the J gene TRBJ2-7; TRBD1 agrees at 12 bases. Here the CDR3 reads CASLRDRGLGTYEQYF. The CDR3, as DNA: TGTGCCAGCCTCCGGGACAGGGGGCTAGGGACCTACGAGCAGTACTTC.